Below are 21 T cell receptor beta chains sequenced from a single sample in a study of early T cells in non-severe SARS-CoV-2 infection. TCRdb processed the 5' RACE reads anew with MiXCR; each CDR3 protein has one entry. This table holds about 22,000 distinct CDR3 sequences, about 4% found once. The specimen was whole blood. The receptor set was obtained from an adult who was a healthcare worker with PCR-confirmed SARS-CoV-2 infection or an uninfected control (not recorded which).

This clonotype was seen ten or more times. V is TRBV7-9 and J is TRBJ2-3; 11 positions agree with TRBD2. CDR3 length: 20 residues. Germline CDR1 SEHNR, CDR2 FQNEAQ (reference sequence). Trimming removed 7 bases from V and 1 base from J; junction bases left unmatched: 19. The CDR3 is CASTAPLAGGISRRTDTQYF. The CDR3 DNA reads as TGTGCCAGCACAGCTCCCCTAGCGGGGGGAATATCTAGGCGCACAGATACGCAGTATTTT.

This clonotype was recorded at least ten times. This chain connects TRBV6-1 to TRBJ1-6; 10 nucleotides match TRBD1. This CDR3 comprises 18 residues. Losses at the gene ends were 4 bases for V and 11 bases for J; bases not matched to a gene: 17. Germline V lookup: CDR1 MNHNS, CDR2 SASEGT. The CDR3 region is CASSVLIPRDRGWTPLHF. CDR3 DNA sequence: TGTGCCAGCAGTGTATTAATACCCCGGGACAGGGGTTGGACACCCCTCCACTTT.

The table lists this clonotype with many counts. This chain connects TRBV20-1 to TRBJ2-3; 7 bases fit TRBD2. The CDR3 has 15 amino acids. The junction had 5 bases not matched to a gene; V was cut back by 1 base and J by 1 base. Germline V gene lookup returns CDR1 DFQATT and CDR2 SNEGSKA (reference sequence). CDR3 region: CSARVPLAGTDTQYF. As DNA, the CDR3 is TGCAGTGCTAGAGTACCGCTAGCGGGCACAGATACGCAGTATTTT.

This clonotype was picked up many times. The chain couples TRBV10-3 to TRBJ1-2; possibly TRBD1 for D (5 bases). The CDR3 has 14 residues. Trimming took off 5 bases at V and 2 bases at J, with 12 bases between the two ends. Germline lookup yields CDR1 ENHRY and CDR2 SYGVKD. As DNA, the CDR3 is TGTGCCATCAGTAAAAAGACAGAAAACTATGGCTACACCTTC. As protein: CAISKKTENYGYTF.

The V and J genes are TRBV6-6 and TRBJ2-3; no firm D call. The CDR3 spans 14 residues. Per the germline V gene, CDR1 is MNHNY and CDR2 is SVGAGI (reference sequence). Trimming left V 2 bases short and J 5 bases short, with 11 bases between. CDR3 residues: CASSYGLPRDTQYF. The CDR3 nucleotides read TGTGCCAGCAGTTACGGGCTGCCCAGAGATACGCAGTATTTT.

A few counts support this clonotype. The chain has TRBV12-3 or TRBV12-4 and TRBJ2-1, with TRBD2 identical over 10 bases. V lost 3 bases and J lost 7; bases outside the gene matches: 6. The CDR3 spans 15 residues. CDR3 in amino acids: CASSFLAGVGNEQFF. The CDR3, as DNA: TGTGCCAGCAGTTTCCTAGCGGGGGTCGGGAATGAGCAGTTCTTC.

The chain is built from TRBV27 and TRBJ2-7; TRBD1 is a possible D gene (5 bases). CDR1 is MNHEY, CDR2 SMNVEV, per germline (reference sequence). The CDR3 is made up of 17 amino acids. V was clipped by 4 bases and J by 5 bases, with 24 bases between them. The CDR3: CASSSLYREPGIHEQYF. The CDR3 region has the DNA TGTGCCAGCAGTTCCCTTTACCGCGAACCAGGGATTCACGAGCAGTACTTC.

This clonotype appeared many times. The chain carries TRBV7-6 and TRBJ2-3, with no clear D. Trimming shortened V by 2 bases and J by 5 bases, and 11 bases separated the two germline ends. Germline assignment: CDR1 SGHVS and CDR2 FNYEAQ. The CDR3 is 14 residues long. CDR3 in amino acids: CASSLYGPRDTQYF. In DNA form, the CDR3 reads TGTGCCAGCAGCTTATACGGGCCTCGAGATACGCAGTATTTT.

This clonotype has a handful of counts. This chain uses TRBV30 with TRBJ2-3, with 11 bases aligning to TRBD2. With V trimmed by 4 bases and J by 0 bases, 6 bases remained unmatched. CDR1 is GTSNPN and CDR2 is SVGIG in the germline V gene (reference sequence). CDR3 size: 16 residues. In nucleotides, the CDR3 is TGTGCCTGGACTCTAGCGGGGGGAGGAAGCACAGATACGCAGTATTTT. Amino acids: CAWTLAGGGSTDTQYF.

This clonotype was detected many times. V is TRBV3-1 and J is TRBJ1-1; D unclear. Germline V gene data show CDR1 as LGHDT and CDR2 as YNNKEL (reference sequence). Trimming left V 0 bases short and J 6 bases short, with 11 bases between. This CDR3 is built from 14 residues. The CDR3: CASSQDLVVSEAFF. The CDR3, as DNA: TGTGCCAGCAGCCAAGATTTGGTGGTATCTGAAGCTTTCTTT.

CDR3 bases: TGTGCCAGCAGGGGTAGCGGGGGGACAGATACGCAGTATTTT. Its protein is CASRGSGGTDTQYF. This sequence joins TRBV6-2 or TRBV6-3 and TRBJ2-3; TRBD2 agrees at 10 bases. With V trimmed by 6 bases and J by 3 bases, 3 bases remained unmatched. Germline CDR1 and CDR2: MNHEY and SVGEGT. This CDR3 region has 14 residues.

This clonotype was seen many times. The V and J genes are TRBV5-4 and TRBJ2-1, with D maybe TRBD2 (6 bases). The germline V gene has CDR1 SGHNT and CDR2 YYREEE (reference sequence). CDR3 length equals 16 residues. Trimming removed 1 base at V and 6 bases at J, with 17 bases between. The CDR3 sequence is CASSLPGTGSRNEQFF. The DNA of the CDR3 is TGTGCCAGCAGCTTGCCCGGGACTGGATCGCGCAATGAGCAGTTCTTC.

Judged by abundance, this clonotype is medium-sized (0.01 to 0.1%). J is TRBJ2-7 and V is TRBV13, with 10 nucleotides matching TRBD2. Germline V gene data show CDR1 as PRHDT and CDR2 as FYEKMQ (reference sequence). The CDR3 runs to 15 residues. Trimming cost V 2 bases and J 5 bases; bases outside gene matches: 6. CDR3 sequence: CASSLLAGAGNEQYF. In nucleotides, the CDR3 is TGTGCCAGCAGCTTACTAGCGGGGGCTGGGAACGAGCAGTACTTC.

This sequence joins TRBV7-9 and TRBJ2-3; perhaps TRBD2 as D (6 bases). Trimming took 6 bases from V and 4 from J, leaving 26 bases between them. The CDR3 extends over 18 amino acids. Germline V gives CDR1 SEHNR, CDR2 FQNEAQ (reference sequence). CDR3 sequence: CASRPRRVPSKPADTQYF. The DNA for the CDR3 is TGTGCCAGCAGGCCACGGAGGGTCCCTTCCAAACCGGCAGATACGCAGTATTTT. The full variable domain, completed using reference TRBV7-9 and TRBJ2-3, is DTGVSQNPRHKITKRGQNVTFRCDPISEHNRLYWYRQTLGQGPEFLTYFQNEAQLEKSRLLSDRFSAERPKGSFSTLEIQRTEQGDSAMYLCASRPRRVPSKPADTQYFGPGTRLTVL.

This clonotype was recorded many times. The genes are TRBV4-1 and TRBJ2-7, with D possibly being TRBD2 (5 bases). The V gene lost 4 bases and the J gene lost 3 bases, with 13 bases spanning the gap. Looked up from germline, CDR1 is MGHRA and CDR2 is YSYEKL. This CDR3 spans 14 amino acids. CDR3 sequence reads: CASSRGDGDYEQYF. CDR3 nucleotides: TGCGCCAGCAGCCGGGGAGACGGAGACTACGAGCAGTACTTC.

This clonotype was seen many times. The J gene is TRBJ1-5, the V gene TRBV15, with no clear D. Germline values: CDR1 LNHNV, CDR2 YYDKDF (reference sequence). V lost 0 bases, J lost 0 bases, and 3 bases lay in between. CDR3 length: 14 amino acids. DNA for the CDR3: TGTGCCACCAGCAGAGATTATAGCAATCAGCCCCAGCATTTT. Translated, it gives CATSRDYSNQPQHF. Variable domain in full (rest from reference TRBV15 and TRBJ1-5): DAMVIQNPRYQVTQFGKPVTLSCSQTLNHNVMYWYQQKSSQAPKLLFHYYDKDFNNEADTPDNFQSRRPNTSFCFLDIRSPGLGDTAMYLCATSRDYSNQPQHFGDGTRLSIL.

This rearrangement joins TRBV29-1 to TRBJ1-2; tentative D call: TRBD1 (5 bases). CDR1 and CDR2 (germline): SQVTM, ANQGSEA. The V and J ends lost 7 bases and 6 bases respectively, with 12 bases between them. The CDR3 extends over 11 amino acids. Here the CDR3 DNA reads TGCAGCGCCGGGACGGAGAATGGCTACACCTTC. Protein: CSAGTENGYTF.

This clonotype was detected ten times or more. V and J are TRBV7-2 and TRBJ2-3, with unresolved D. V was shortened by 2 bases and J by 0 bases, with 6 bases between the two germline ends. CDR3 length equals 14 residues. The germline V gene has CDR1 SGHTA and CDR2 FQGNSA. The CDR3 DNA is TGTGCCAGCAGCTTAACCCAGAGCACAGATACGCAGTATTTT. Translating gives CASSLTQSTDTQYF.

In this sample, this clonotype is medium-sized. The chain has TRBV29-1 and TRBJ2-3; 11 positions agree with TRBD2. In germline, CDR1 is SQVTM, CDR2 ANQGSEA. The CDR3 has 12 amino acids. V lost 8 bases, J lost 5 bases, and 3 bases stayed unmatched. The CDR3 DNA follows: TGCAGCACTAGCGGGGGTGGAGATACGCAGTATTTT. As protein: CSTSGGGDTQYF.

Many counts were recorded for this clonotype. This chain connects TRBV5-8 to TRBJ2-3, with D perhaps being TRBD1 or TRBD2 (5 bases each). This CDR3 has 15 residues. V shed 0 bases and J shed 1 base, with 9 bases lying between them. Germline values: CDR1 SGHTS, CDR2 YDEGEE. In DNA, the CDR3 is TGTGCCAGCAGCTTGGGAGGGGCAGGCACAGATACGCAGTATTTT. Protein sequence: CASSLGGAGTDTQYF. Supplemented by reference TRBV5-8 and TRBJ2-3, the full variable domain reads EAGVTQSPTHLIKTRGQQATLRCSPISGHTSVYWYQQALGLGLQFLLWYDEGEERNRGNFPPRFSGRQFPNYSSELNVNALELEDSALYLCASSLGGAGTDTQYFGPGTRLTVL.

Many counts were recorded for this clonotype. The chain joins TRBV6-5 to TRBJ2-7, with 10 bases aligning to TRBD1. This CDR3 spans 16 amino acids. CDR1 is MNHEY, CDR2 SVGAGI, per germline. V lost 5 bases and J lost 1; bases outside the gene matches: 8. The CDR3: CASSTVPGQGSYEQYF. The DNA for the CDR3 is TGTGCCAGCAGTACCGTCCCGGGACAGGGGTCCTACGAGCAGTACTTC.